Below, 8 T cell receptor beta chains from the same sample are listed, as sequenced in a study of shared clonotypes between healthy human individuals. Profiled with immunoSEQ multiplex PCR; TCRdb holds only in-frame clones, not every one. The table includes about 2 million clones, about 95% detected once. The material sequenced was naive CD4+ T cells sorted from blood. The subset here: CD45RA+ positively selected. These receptors came from a man younger than 30 in good health.

The chain uses TRBV7-2 and TRBJ2-5, with TRBD1 as a possible D gene (6 bases). CDR3 length: 14 amino acids. Deletions cut 6 bases from V and 5 bases from J, with 16 bases between. CDR1 and CDR2 from the germline V gene are SGHTA and FQGNSA. CDR3 coding DNA: TGTGCCAGCAGTATAACAGGGCTCTTTGAGACCCAGTACTTC. It is translated as CASSITGLFETQYF.

This chain connects TRBV15 to TRBJ2-7; D perhaps matches TRBD1 (5 bases). V dropped 0 bases and J dropped 2 bases, with 11 bases sitting between them. Germline CDR1 is LNHNV and CDR2 is YYDKDF (reference sequence). This CDR3 has 15 amino acids. CDR3 sequence reads: CATSREKGPTYEQYF. The CDR3 nucleotides read TGTGCCACCAGCAGAGAAAAGGGGCCTACCTACGAGCAGTACTTC.

This clone was detected only once. This chain uses TRBV7-2 with TRBJ2-7, with 10 bases identical to TRBD1. The CDR3 loop spans 16 amino acids. With V trimmed by 5 bases and J by 2 bases, 9 bases remained unmatched. Germline V gene lookup returns CDR1 SGHTA and CDR2 FQGNSA. In DNA form, the CDR3 reads TGTGCCAGCAGCGTTAAGACAGGGGGCCCTGCCTACGAGCAGTACTTC. Amino acid sequence: CASSVKTGGPAYEQYF.

The chain is built from TRBV2 and TRBJ2-7, with 7 bases identical to TRBD2. The CDR3 covers 12 residues. CDR1 and CDR2 (germline): SNHLY, FYNNEI. V trimming: 7 bases; J trimming: 7 bases; junction bases outside the gene matches: 7. CDR3 sequence: CASKQGEGEQYF. CDR3 in DNA: TGTGCCAGCAAGCAAGGGGAGGGAGAGCAGTACTTC.

The chain has TRBV27 and TRBJ1-6; 8 bases fit TRBD1. CDR1 is MNHEY, CDR2 SMNVEV, per germline (reference sequence). The V segment lost 5 bases and the J segment 7 bases; nucleotides outside the gene matches: 4. The CDR3 sequence is 14 residues long. The CDR3 is CASSPRDRNSPLHF. CDR3 coding DNA: TGTGCCAGCAGTCCGAGGGACAGGAATTCACCCCTCCACTTT.

This chain uses TRBV29-1 with TRBJ2-5; D is possibly TRBD2 (6 bases). The CDR3 runs 12 residues. The germline gives CDR1 SQVTM, CDR2 ANQGSEA. V was clipped by 4 bases and J by 4 bases, with 10 bases between them. Here the CDR3 DNA reads TGCAGCGTTGGGAGCGGGTCAGAGACCCAGTACTTC. Amino acid sequence: CSVGSGSETQYF. Supplemented by reference TRBV29-1 and TRBJ2-5, the full variable domain reads SAVISQKPSRDICQRGTSLTIQCQVDSQVTMMFWYRQQPGQSLTLIATANQGSEATYESGFVIDKFPISRPNLTFSTLTVSNMSPEDSSIYLCSVGSGSETQYFGPGTRLLVL.

About this clone: Other DNA sequences from this sample encode an identical CDR3 as well. The V gene is TRBV11-2, the J gene TRBJ1-1, with D perhaps TRBD1 (6 bases). This CDR3 spans 13 amino acids. Per the germline V gene, CDR1 is SGHAT and CDR2 is FQNNGV. V was pared by 1 base and J by 8 bases, with 11 bases between. The chain's CDR3 is CASSLGLGTEAFF. CDR3 nucleotides: TGTGCCAGCAGCTTAGGCCTCGGGACAGAAGCTTTCTTT.

V gene TRBV5-1 combines with J gene TRBJ1-6; 7 nucleotides agree with TRBD1. The CDR3 has 16 amino acids. The J segment lost 6 bases and the V segment lost 4 bases, leaving 10 bases of the junction unmatched. Germline V CDR1 and CDR2: SGHRS, YFSETQ. CDR3 DNA: TGCGCCAGCAGCAGTACAGGGGCCAAAATTAATTCACCCCTCCACTTT. It yields the protein CASSSTGAKINSPLHF.